This T cell receptor (beta chain) was sequenced for a study of blood T cell repertoires in COVID-19 (TCRdb year 2020). Notes on the research overall: Collaborator samples came from the United States, Italy and Spain and covered acute and convalescent phases of COVID-19. The material from the prospective study consisted of cDNA or gDNA derived from T cells, B-cell-depleted T cells, or PBMCs. The repertoires were released in a freely available public database meant as a resource for research on the immune response to SARS-CoV-2. Subjects who had been exposed to COVID-19, were actively infected with it, or had recovered from it provided the deeply sampled blood TCRbeta repertoires that made up the dataset. Samples came from the ongoing ImmuneRACE study (first 160 participants) plus 1,254 subjects from 6 global collaborators. A de-identified subject ID, COVID-19 status, age in years and sex were almost always included in the sample metadata. Where HLA class I and class II types were available, the types were taken from metadata supplied by the sample provider, not from assay-based typing. Results and caveats for the whole study, not just this receptor: How much clinical and demographic metadata was included differed by source and by participant, and the metadata was provided uncurated.

The immunoSEQ Assay, a bias-controlled multiplex PCR, was used to amplify TCRbeta CDR3 regions from genomic DNA. The paper's processing steps were these. Within the assay, amplification of reference gene primers was used to estimate how many nucleated cells each sample contained. To quantify the absolute abundance of each unique TCRbeta CDR3 rearrangement, sequence reads were collapsed and filtered. For each sample, productive Simpson clonality was calculated as the square root of Simpson's diversity index across productive rearrangements. The source is immuneACCESS, and TCRdb retained only in-frame sequences with V and J called. Part of the clones is not carried over; for the studies checked, unresolved V genes explain less than half of this, and the remainder is unexplained. Clone size and V and J calls were adopted from that table, with D and trimming inferred from the DNA. This sample holds 70,000 to 75,000 clones; roughly nine tenths were observed only once. Roughly a tenth of the sample lies in the top ten.

Collaborating institutions collected whole blood in K2EDTA tubes following their own protocols. For TCRbeta analysis, collaborators shipped samples in one of three forms: frozen whole blood, isolated PBMCs, or DNA extracted from either of those sample types. Worth noting for this clone: Its antigen remains unidentified. No base-level quality is on record; no much larger clone is a single base apart.

Sequencing used peripheral blood. The sequence derives from a human donor in a cohort sampled during active COVID-19.

The nucleotides are TGTGCCAGCAGCTTAGTCTTGAGGCTAGCCGGGGCCGGGGAGCTGTTTTTT. This is translated as CASSLVLRLAGAGELFF. Recombination linked TRBV11-2 to TRBJ2-2, and the D gene may be TRBD2, 5 bases matching. The CDR3 spans 17 residues, from the cysteine through the phenylalanine. Of all the DNA, just the CDR3 is kept, 51 bases in frame from base 1. From a lookup of the germline V gene, CDR1 and CDR2 are SGHAT and FQNNGV. V was cut back by 1 base and J by 6 bases, leaving a gap of 18 bases between them.